The clone carrying this TCR beta chain is labeled medium-sized. The target antigen is unknown. These data belong to a study of spatial heterogeneity in lung cancer. Overall study findings and caveats: How many expanded intratumoral alpha and beta TCRs were present tracked the tumor mutation count, which was a count of nonsynonymous mutations.

Every individual TCR cDNA molecule carried its own unique molecular identifier, which allowed correction of PCR and sequencing errors. TCRdb recomputed calls from the 5' RACE reads with MiXCR, one row per CDR3 protein. The data hold over a thousand distinct CDR3 sequences, with 15% to 18% observed a single time. Time point meaning: sample taken at primary tumor resection. Germline V gives CDR1 SEHNR, CDR2 FQNEAQ (reference sequence). Trimming stripped 0 bases from V and 5 bases from J, with 11 bases between. The CDR3 covers 14 residues. The chain has TRBV7-9 and TRBJ2-7, with D possibly TRBD2 on 5 matching bases. Sequences were derived from lung tumor tissue, sampled at surgery. The sequence came from a male donor with early-stage non-small cell lung cancer. In DNA form, the CDR3 reads TGTGCCAGCAGCTTAGCGTCCGGAGGTAACGAGCAGTACTTC. Translating it yields CASSLASGGNEQYF.